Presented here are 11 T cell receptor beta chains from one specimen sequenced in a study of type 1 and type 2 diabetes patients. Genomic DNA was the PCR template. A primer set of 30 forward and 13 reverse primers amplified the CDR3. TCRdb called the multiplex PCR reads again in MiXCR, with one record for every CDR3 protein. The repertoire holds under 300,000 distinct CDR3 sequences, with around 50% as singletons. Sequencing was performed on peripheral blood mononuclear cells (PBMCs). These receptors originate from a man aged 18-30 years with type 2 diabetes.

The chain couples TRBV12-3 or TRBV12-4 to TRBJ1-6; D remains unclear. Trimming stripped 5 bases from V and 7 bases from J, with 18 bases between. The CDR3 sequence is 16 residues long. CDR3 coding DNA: TGTGCCAGCAGTGGGTTTGGGTCTAGTACGAATTCACCCCTCCACTTT. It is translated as CASSGFGSSTNSPLHF.

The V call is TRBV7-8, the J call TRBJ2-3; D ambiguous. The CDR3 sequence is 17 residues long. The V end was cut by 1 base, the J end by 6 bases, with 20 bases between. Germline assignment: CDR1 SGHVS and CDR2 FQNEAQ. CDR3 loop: CASSLGTRAPKGDTQYF. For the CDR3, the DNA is TGTGCCAGCAGCTTAGGTACAAGGGCTCCGAAGGGCGATACGCAGTATTTT.

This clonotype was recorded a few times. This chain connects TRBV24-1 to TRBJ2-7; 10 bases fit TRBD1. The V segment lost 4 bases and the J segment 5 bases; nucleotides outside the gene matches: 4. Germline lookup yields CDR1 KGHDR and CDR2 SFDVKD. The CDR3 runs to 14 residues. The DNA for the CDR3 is TGTGCCACCAGTGACCCGACAGGGGGCGACGAGCAGTACTTC. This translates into CATSDPTGGDEQYF.

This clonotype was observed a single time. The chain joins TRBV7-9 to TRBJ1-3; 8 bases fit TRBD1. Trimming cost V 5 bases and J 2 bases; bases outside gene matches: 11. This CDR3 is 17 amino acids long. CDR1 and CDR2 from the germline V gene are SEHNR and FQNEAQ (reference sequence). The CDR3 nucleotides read TGTGCCAGCAGCCCAAACGACAGGGGAGTACCTGGAAACACCATATATTTT. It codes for CASSPNDRGVPGNTIYF.

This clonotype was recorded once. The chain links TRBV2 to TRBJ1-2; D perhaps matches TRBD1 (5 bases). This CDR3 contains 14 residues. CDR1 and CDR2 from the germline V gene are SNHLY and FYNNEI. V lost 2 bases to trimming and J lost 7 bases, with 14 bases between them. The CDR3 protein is CASSEQEGFAGYTF. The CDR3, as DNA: TGTGCCAGCAGTGAACAGGAGGGGTTTGCTGGCTACACCTTC.

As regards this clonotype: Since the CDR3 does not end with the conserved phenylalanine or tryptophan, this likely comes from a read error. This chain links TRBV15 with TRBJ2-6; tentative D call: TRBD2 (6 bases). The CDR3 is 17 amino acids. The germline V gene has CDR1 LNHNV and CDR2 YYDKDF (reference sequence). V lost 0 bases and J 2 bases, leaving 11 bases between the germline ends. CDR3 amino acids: CATSRERGGAGANVLTS. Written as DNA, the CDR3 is TGTGCCACCAGCAGAGAACGAGGAGGGGCTGGGGCCAACGTCCTGACTTCC.

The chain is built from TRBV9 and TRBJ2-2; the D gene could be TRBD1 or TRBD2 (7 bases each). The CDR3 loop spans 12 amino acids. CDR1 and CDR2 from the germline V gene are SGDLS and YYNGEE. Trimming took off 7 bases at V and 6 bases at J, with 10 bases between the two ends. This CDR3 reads CASQGGPGELFF. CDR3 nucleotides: TGTGCCAGCCAGGGGGGGCCCGGGGAGCTGTTTTTT.

CDR3 bases: TGTGCCAGCATCGCGTGGGGTGAGGGAGAGACCCAGTACTTC. Translated, it gives CASIAWGEGETQYF. V gene TRBV6-1 combines with J gene TRBJ2-5; maybe TRBD2 (5 bases). From germline, CDR1 is MNHNS and CDR2 SASEGT. V lost 7 bases and J lost 4, with 16 bases in between. The length of the CDR3 is 14 residues.

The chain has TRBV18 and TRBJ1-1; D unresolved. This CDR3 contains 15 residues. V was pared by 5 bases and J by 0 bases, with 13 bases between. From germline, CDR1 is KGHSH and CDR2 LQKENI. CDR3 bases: TGTGCCAGCTCAATCCCACACCTCATGAACACTGAAGCTTTCTTT. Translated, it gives CASSIPHLMNTEAFF.

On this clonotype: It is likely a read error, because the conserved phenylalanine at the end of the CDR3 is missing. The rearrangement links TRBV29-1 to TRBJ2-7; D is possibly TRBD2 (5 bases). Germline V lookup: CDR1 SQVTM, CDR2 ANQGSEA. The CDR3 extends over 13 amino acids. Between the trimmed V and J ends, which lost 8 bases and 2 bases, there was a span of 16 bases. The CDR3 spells CSCLTSETYEQYL. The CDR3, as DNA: TGCAGCTGCCTAACTAGTGAAACCTACGAGCAGTACCTC.

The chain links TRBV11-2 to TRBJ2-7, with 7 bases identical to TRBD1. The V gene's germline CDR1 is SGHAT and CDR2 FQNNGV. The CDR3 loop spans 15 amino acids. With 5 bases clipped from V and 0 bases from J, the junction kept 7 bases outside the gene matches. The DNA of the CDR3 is TGTGCCAGCAGCCCCGAACAGGGGACCTCCTACGAGCAGTACTTC. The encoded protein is CASSPEQGTSYEQYF.